This T cell receptor beta chain was identified in a study of blood T cell repertoires in COVID-19. The data were produced by immunoSEQ multiplex PCR, yet TCRdb's version contains in-frame clones alone and is incomplete. The sample yields hundreds of thousands of clones, around 90% seen once. The sequencing sample was made of peripheral blood. This TCR derives from a man aged 55 to 70 with COVID-19, enrolled during active disease.

This CDR3 reads CASSLGRDYPTGELFF. The CDR3 DNA reads as TGCGCCAGCAGCTTGGGCCGGGACTATCCGACCGGGGAGCTGTTTTTT. The rearrangement joins TRBV5-1 to TRBJ2-2; 7 nucleotides line up with TRBD2. The CDR3 is made up of 16 amino acids. The trim removed 0 bases at V and 5 bases at J, leaving 7 bases unmatched. Germline CDR1 is SGHRS and CDR2 is YFSETQ.